Listed below are T cell receptor beta chains from one sample, sequenced in a study of T-cell memory formation after mild COVID-19. TCRdb re-derived calls from the 5' RACE reads in MiXCR, one entry per CDR3 protein. This table has about 320,000 distinct CDR3 sequences, 13% to 15% appearing once. Sequenced material: PBMCs or a T cell subset sorted from them (not recorded which). These receptors were obtained from a young man who had mild COVID-19 (a few samples of this study predate the infection). Cell type and time point are not known. Both conserved end residues are part of each CDR3. The order of the fields is V gene, J gene, D gene, clone size, CDR3 DNA, CDR3 protein. D genes are given only for firm matches. Size is omitted from some rows. Given values are once, few, many or a class for expanded clones.

>TRBV27|TRBJ2-3|.|few
TGTGCCAGCAGGCTACAGGGTAGCACAGATACGCAGTATTTT
CASRLQGSTDTQYF
>TRBV11-2|TRBJ2-1|TRBD2|few
TGTGCCAGCAGCCGCGGGGGGGCCTTGCTCTACAATGAGCAGTTCTTC
CASSRGGALLYNEQFF
>TRBV12-3/TRBV12-4|TRBJ1-1|.|few
TGTGCCAGCAGTTTAGCGCCGGGCCGAATGAACACTGAAGCTTTCTTT
CASSLAPGRMNTEAFF
>TRBV5-1|TRBJ2-2|.|many
TGCGCCAGCAGCTCCATATTGAAGGGCGGGGAGCTGTTTTTT
CASSSILKGGELFF
>TRBV6-2/TRBV6-3|TRBJ1-5|TRBD1|.
TGTGCCAGCAGCAAGGGGGCCCAGCCCCAGCATTTT
CASSKGAQPQHF
>TRBV9|TRBJ2-3|.|many
TGTGCCAGCAGCGCCCCGGGGGCCGATACGCAGTATTTT
CASSAPGADTQYF
>TRBV20-1|TRBJ2-7|TRBD1|.
TGCAGTGCGAGACAGGGGGCCTCCTACGAGCAGTACTTC
CSARQGASYEQYF
>TRBV7-3|TRBJ1-6|.|few
TGTGCCAGCAGCTTTGAGCCCTATAATTCACCCCTCCACTTT
CASSFEPYNSPLHF
>TRBV11-2|TRBJ1-5|.|.
TGTGCCAGCAGCTTAGGAATAGACGAGCCCCAGCATTTT
CASSLGIDEPQHF
>TRBV7-9|TRBJ1-1|TRBD1|few
TGTGCCAGCAGCTTACCAGCAGGGGGCGCATACACTGAAGCTTTCTTT
CASSLPAGGAYTEAFF
>TRBV4-2|TRBJ2-1|TRBD2|many
TGTGCCAGCAGCCAAAACCGGGACTATCACAATGAGCAGTTCTTC
CASSQNRDYHNEQFF
>TRBV28|TRBJ2-4|.|few
TGTGCCAGCATGAGAGGGCAGGGCATTCAGTACTTC
CASMRGQGIQYF
>TRBV4-3|TRBJ2-7|.|.
TGCGCCAGCAGCCAAAGCCCTGGAGGGCGCTACGAGCAGTACTTC
CASSQSPGGRYEQYF
>TRBV5-1|TRBJ1-2|.|once
TGCGCCAGCAGCTTGGACCTGAGTGGCTACACCTTC
CASSLDLSGYTF
>TRBV6-6|TRBJ1-1|.|.
TGTGCCAGCAGGTACGGCGACATGAACACTGAAGCTTTCTTT
CASRYGDMNTEAFF
>TRBV10-3|TRBJ2-7|.|few
TGTGCCTCGAGATCAGGGAGAGAGCAGTACTTC
CASRSGREQYF
>TRBV4-1|TRBJ1-3|.|.
TGCGCCAGCAGCCAACTGGCCGGGACTACTGGAAACACCATATATTTT
CASSQLAGTTGNTIYF